Described below is a single TCR beta chain sequence and its context. This CDR3 comprises 16 residues. CDR1 is LNHDA and CDR2 is SQIVND in the germline V gene (reference sequence). V was cut by 3 bases and J by 0 bases, with 11 bases left in between. This sample is drawn from a study of blood T cell repertoires in COVID-19. Study-wide context: Material from acute and convalescent COVID-19 was sourced from the United States, Italy and Spain. PBMCs, B-cell-depleted T cells, or T cells provided the cDNA or gDNA that made up the material.

In the original analysis: Nucleated cell counts were estimated from reference gene primer amplification. The protocol was immunoSEQ multiplex PCR, while the TCRdb copy is restricted to in-frame clones and leaves out a portion. The V and J calls and clone size come from that table; D and trimming were worked out from the DNA. The sample records some 170,000 clones, 80% to 90% being singletons. The receptor comes from a woman between 45 and 60 years old with acute or convalescent COVID-19. The specimen sequenced was peripheral blood. This chain joins TRBV19 and TRBJ1-4; no definite D call. The CDR3 is CASSILVSATNEKLFF. The CDR3 nucleotides are TGTGCCAGTAGTATCCTCGTGTCAGCAACTAATGAAAAACTGTTTTTT.